The 9 T cell receptor beta chains below all came from one sample that was sequenced in a study of blood T cell repertoires in COVID-19. Produced via immunoSEQ multiplex PCR; TCRdb's table is partial and in-frame only. The data show fewer than 700,000 clones, roughly 89% seen once. The sample taken for sequencing was peripheral blood. The receptors come from a woman in her fifties or sixties with COVID-19, enrolled during active disease.

This rearrangement joins TRBV30 to TRBJ2-7; 10 bases are a match to TRBD2. J gave up 4 bases and V 0 bases, and 3 bases lay outside the gene matches. CDR1 and CDR2 (germline): GTSNPN, SVGIG (reference sequence). The CDR3 is 14 amino acids. The CDR3 is CAWSVSGGEYEQYF. The CDR3 DNA reads as TGTGCCTGGAGTGTCAGCGGGGGGGAGTACGAGCAGTACTTC.

The V and J genes are TRBV19 and TRBJ2-1; 14 bases fit TRBD2. In germline, CDR1 is LNHDA, CDR2 SQIVND (reference sequence). The V segment lost 0 bases and the J segment 10 bases; nucleotides outside the gene matches: 14. The CDR3 has 19 residues. CDR3 nucleotides: TGTGCCAGTAGTATAGACGGGACTAGCGGGGGAACTTTCAATGTGGAGCAGTTCTTC. Its protein product is CASSIDGTSGGTFNVEQFF.

The gene calls are TRBV3-1 (or the pseudogene TRBV3-2) and TRBJ2-2; D is possibly TRBD2 (7 bases). V lost 6 bases and J lost 4, with 21 bases in between. Germline V lookup: CDR1 LGHDT, CDR2 YNNKEL (reference sequence). This CDR3 is built from 17 residues. The CDR3 DNA sequence: TGTGCCAGCAGGGAACAGGGCGGCGGGAGCCCCACCGGGGAGCTGTTTTTT. Translation: CASREQGGGSPTGELFF.

This clone was counted between two and nine times. The chain has TRBV5-1 and TRBJ1-3, with D hard to call. The V gene lost 0 bases and the J gene lost 0 bases, with 7 bases spanning the gap. The CDR3 is 15 residues long. Per the germline V gene, CDR1 is SGHRS and CDR2 is YFSETQ. The CDR3 DNA sequence: TGCGCCAGCAGCTTGGCCCCCGGCTCTGGAAACACCATATATTTT. It codes for CASSLAPGSGNTIYF.

The chain has TRBV28 and TRBJ2-2; 9 bases fit TRBD1. Germline V gives CDR1 MDHEN, CDR2 SYDVKM. Losses at the gene ends were 6 bases for V and 1 base for J; bases not matched to a gene: 6. CDR3 length: 16 residues. The CDR3 protein is CASSPWTGENTGELFF. CDR3 coding DNA: TGTGCCAGCAGCCCGTGGACAGGGGAGAACACCGGGGAGCTGTTTTTT.

This chain joins TRBV6-5 and TRBJ1-2; perhaps TRBD1 as D (6 bases). Trimming removed 4 bases from V and 3 bases from J, with 12 bases in between. The CDR3 is 14 residues long. The germline V gene encodes CDR1 MNHEY and CDR2 SVGAGI. The CDR3 bases are TGTGCCAGCAGTTCCTCACAGGGAGACTATGGCTACACCTTC. It encodes CASSSSQGDYGYTF.

V gene TRBV18 combines with J gene TRBJ1-1; perhaps TRBD1 as D (6 bases). CDR3 length: 16 residues. V lost 5 bases, J lost 1 base, and 17 bases lay in between. In germline, CDR1 is KGHSH, CDR2 LQKENI. CDR3 protein: CASSSSRGQPNTEAFF. The CDR3 region has the DNA TGTGCCAGCTCATCTAGTAGGGGACAACCGAACACTGAAGCTTTCTTT. Drawing the rest from reference TRBV18 and TRBJ1-1, the complete variable domain is NAGVMQNPRHLVRRRGQEARLRCSPMKGHSHVYWYRQLPEEGLKFMVYLQKENIIDESGMPKERFSAEFPKEGPSILRIQQVVRGDSAAYFCASSSSRGQPNTEAFFGQGTRLTVV.

This chain connects TRBV7-8 to TRBJ1-3; D not certain. The CDR3 sequence is 13 residues long. Trimming left V 0 bases short and J 7 bases short, with 7 bases between. CDR1 is SGHVS and CDR2 is FQNEAQ in the germline V gene. This CDR3 reads CASSLARLNTIYF. The CDR3 region has the DNA TGTGCCAGCAGCTTAGCGCGACTTAACACCATATATTTT.

This chain uses TRBV2 with TRBJ1-1; possible D gene TRBD1, 5 bases. This CDR3 region has 10 residues. V was trimmed by 4 bases and J by 8 bases, leaving 5 bases between them. Germline V gene sequence: CDR1 SNHLY, CDR2 FYNNEI. CDR3 loop: CASSGQEAFF. For the CDR3, the DNA is TGTGCCAGCAGTGGACAGGAAGCTTTCTTT.